The T cell receptor beta chain under discussion was sequenced for a study of cytomegalovirus exposure and HLA in healthy donors (dated by TCRdb to the late 2010s). A note on the overall study: An earlier analysis of roughly 500 of the donors reported roughly 300 Gb of sequence data and some 120 million unique TCR beta sequences from 150 million to 200 million T cells. Of the approximately 400 genotyped donors, approximately 80% were placed in the genetic ancestry cluster associated with self-reported Caucasian donors. In an earlier analysis of roughly 600 of the donors, high-throughput TCR beta sequencing was used to judge whether each TCR beta V gene segment behaved as functional or pseudogenic. In a later genetic analysis, genome-wide SNP genotypes for about three fifths of the roughly 670 donors were used, and that subset was treated as a discovery cohort. A later analysis re-examined previously published TCR beta repertoires from 610 or so donors and added high-resolution HLA genotyping to investigate patterns of TCR occurrence. Rather than drawing on any new phenotypic data, the later analysis identified candidate immune exposures from TCR beta sequences and the way those sequences occurred across donors. Among about 400 genotyped donors of the cohort, an average of roughly 230,000 unique TCR beta nucleotide sequences was sequenced per donor, of which 15% to 20% were non-productive. Besides the first cohort of about 730 subjects, a separate validation cohort made up of 120 different subjects was used. Both class I and class II loci were covered by HLA typing, at four-digit resolution. Donor age, sex, ethnicity and CMV serostatus were compiled alongside the repertoire data. The number of donors typed differed by locus, with 629-630 for A, B, C, DRB1 and DQB1, roughly 520 for DQA1, 606 for DPA1, and around 430 for DPB1. The aim of the study was to test whether cataloging public T cell receptors could identify signatures of past pathogen exposure. Because of strong linkage in the cohort, roughly five DR-DQ haplotypes were treated as single units for association and clustering. The study profiled the T cell repertoires of under 850 subjects by immunosequencing and related them to cytomegalovirus serostatus. High-throughput TCR immunosequencing, statistical association of individual TCRs with disease status, and machine learning were combined to predict cytomegalovirus infection status. Roughly 310 gigabases of sequencing data and tens of millions of unique TCR sequences were included in an early release covering roughly 700 HLA-typed donors. Every discovery cohort repertoire had been produced on one sequencing platform. The full study reports these points: Correlated functional status among segregating V segments might be attributable to linkage disequilibrium, but an unknown experimental factor could not be ruled out. Most TCR sequences were seen in very few donors, while some public TCRs were found in many individuals. Strong co-occurrence of HLA alleles, especially DR and DQ, made assigning TCR associations to individual alleles difficult. In a later genetic analysis, a missense DCLRE1C variant was associated with V-gene and J-gene trimming of TCR beta chains, and the association was replicated in an independent cohort. Some IMGT-functional V segments, including TRBV6-2 and TRBV6-3, could not be told apart with the 87-base-pair reads, so those segments were excluded. Presence/absence analyses assumed roughly uniform sequencing depth across donors, an assumption that may not hold. The classifier was reported to diagnose cytomegalovirus status with high specificity and sensitivity in both the original cohort and the validation cohort. CMV serostatus was the only immune exposure information available for the cohort. In an earlier analysis of 450 to 750 of the donors, most TCR beta V segments appeared in productive rearrangements about 90% or about 30% of the time, broadly matching IMGT annotations. A later analysis reported that several top co-occurrence clusters appeared linked to parvovirus B19, influenza, CMV and Epstein-Barr virus. In a later analysis, HLA-associated TCR beta chains were found to be more clonally expanded and to have lower generation probabilities than equally common non-associated chains. In the study, some 160 TCR beta chains were listed as associated with cytomegalovirus. A few of the identified cytomegalovirus-associated TCR beta chains were confirmed in vitro to be specific for cytomegalovirus antigens. Because HLA typing was missing for some donors at each locus, association tests included only the typed subset. Because counts were too low, 15 to 20 rarely observed V segments, including chromosome 9 orphons, were excluded from the earlier analysis of 587 of the donors. According to a later analysis, TCR association rates differed among HLA loci, with DRB1 alleles showing the most associated TCRs and HLA-C alleles showing the fewest. The cohort was sequenced for TCR beta chains only, and without alpha or paired-chain data the features that could be detected were limited. A cluster of highly shared sequence variants was judged likely to represent a technical artifact of the sequencing pipeline. In a later genetic analysis, fewer N-insertions in productive TCRs were reported among donors in an Asian-associated ancestry cluster than the approximately 710-donor mean. A later analysis associated about 16,000 TCR beta sequences with specific HLA alleles at a false discovery rate of 0.05. In a later analysis, most CMV-associated TCR beta chains were found to appear HLA-restricted, with HLA associations seemingly driven largely by CMV exposure. It was suggested by the authors that the approach could potentially be generalized to other disease states and immunological phenotypes. A further reported finding was that TCR beta sequences accurately predicted the HLA-A and HLA-B alleles for most subjects in the first cohort.

Regarding this clone: The clone's antigen remains unknown. Per-nucleotide qualities are absent, and no much larger clonotype sits a single base away.

CDR1 and CDR2 are read off the germline V gene (reference sequence) as SEHNR and FQNEAQ. The CDR3 covers 12 residues, taking in both the cysteine and the phenylalanine. Only CDR3 DNA remains: 36 bases, in frame from the first base. V and J are truncated by 5 bases and 13 bases respectively, leaving an intervening sequence of 16 bases. Library generation was performed with the immunoSEQ multiplex PCR assay. For the multiplex PCR, a mixture combining 60 forward primers for TCR Vbeta segments and 13 reverse primers for TCR Jbeta segments was used. The CDR3 region of rearranged TCR beta genes was amplified from genomic DNA with a multiplex PCR assay. Amplified TCR beta libraries were sequenced as 87-base-pair reads on the Illumina HiSeq System. The original pipeline was this. A later analysis counted about 82 million unique TCR beta chains across the 666 repertoires, and 9.5 million to 11 million of these chains were shared by at least two donors. A nearest-neighbor algorithm error-corrected the raw reads and collapsed the reads into unique sequences, merging closely related sequences to remove PCR and sequencing errors. To assign V, D and J gene segments, CDR3 sequences were aligned to IMGT reference sequences. For a sequence to be retained, a match of at least six nucleotides to both a V gene segment and a J gene segment was required. A rearrangement was called productive if the CDR3 had no stop codons and remained in frame with V and J, and every other rearrangement was called non-productive. Following IMGT convention, CDR3 was defined as the stretch from the second conserved V-encoded cysteine to the conserved J-encoded phenylalanine. Sequences without an unambiguous match to a single V gene segment were excluded from the earlier analysis of over 500 of the donors. In an earlier analysis of 587 of the donors, a V segment was called functional when productive rearrangements were above 56.7%, and segregating when the standard deviation between donors exceeded 5%. To diagnose cytomegalovirus status from the catalog of TCR beta chain sequences, a statistical classification framework was built. A later analysis assigned V and J genes by comparing TCR nucleotide sequences with IMGT/GENE-DB human TR gene sequences. The TCRdist pipeline was used in a later analysis to assign CDR3 sequences and most-parsimonious VDJ recombination scenarios. In a later analysis, every TCR beta chain was defined by the combination of its CDR3 amino acid sequence and its V-gene family, and reads without a unique V-gene family were dropped. As a way to deal with suspected cross-contamination and a sequencing artifact, a later analysis dropped under 600 nucleotide sequences that were highly shared and had low generation probability. For each public chain, a later analysis derived a clonal expansion index from normalized ranks of inferred template counts within each repertoire. In a later analysis, generation probabilities were computed using a VDJ recombination model fitted to out-of-frame rearrangements, and the results were checked against IGoR. Hypergeometric tests were used in a later analysis to score TCR-TCR, TCR-HLA and TCR-CMV co-occurrence, with a repertoire-size bias correction applied to the TCR pairs. False discovery rates were estimated in a later analysis by permuting HLA or CMV assignments 20 times. A later analysis grouped co-occurring TCRs with DBSCAN, adding TCRdist sequence similarity when clustering within HLA-allele-positive subsets. Repertoires with fewer than 30,000 or more than 120,000 public chains were left out of co-occurrence clustering, as were a handful of repertoires with anomalous nucleotide sharing. TCRdb obtained this table from immuneACCESS and retained in-frame rearrangements with V and J assigned. These tables miss some clones; where compared with another copy, unresolved V genes account for less than half of the shortfall, and the remainder is unexplained. That table is the source of V, J and clone size, and D and trimming were worked out from the DNA. This sample gives 150,000 to 200,000 clones in total; about 85% of them show up just once. The ten largest clonotypes hold about 0.36% of the sample.

The cohort comprised several hundred healthy bone marrow donors. All cohort members were sampled while nominally healthy, although unrecorded immune exposures were likely present. The donor tested CMV seropositive and was one of the 289 seropositive cohort members. A peripheral blood sample was collected from each donor, and TCR beta sequencing was performed on peripheral blood mononuclear cells. Genomic DNA was extracted from the blood cell samples with the Qiagen DNeasy Blood Extraction Kit. Sequencing was carried out using PBMCs. This receptor was identified in a male donor in good health and CMV-seropositive. The V gene is TRBV7-9 and the J gene is TRBJ2-3; perhaps TRBD2 is the D gene, with 5 bases matching. CDR3 protein: CASSQTSYQEYF. The DNA is as follows: TGTGCCAGCAGCCAAACTAGTTATCAGGAGTATTTT.